Following are 16 T cell receptor beta chains from one sample sequenced in a study of blood T cell repertoires in COVID-19. Only in-frame clones appear in the TCRdb table, and some are missing; sequencing was by immunoSEQ multiplex PCR. The sample has over 20,000 clones, around 82% seen once; the top ten hold under 35%. Specimen: peripheral blood. These TCRs come from a human donor in a cohort sampled during active COVID-19.

V usage is TRBV9 and J usage is TRBJ2-5, with 7 bases identical to TRBD2. V trimming: 0 bases; J trimming: 5 bases; junction bases outside the gene matches: 4. The CDR3 is 14 amino acids. Germline CDR1 SGDLS, CDR2 YYNGEE. The DNA for the CDR3 is TGTGCCAGCAGCGTAGCCATCGGGGGGGAGACCCAGTACTTC. This codes for CASSVAIGGETQYF. The whole variable domain, filled in from reference TRBV9 and TRBJ2-5, reads DSGVTQTPKHLITATGQRVTLRCSPRSGDLSVYWYQQSLDQGLQFLIQYYNGEERAKGNILERFSAQQFPDLHSELNLSSLELGDSALYFCASSVAIGGETQYFGPGTRLLVL.

The chain recombines TRBV27 with TRBJ2-7; 10 bases match TRBD1. V was pared by 4 bases and J by 6 bases, with 9 bases of the junction left unmatched. CDR1 is MNHEY and CDR2 is SMNVEV in the germline V gene (reference sequence). This CDR3 region has 15 residues. The CDR3 sequence is CASSSSGTGVGEQYF. Here the CDR3 DNA reads TGTGCCAGCAGTTCCTCCGGGACAGGGGTTGGCGAGCAGTACTTC.

This clone was detected many times. V and J are TRBV9 and TRBJ2-3; TRBD2 agrees at 10 bases. V shed 4 bases, J shed 4 bases, and the junction held 3 bases outside the gene matches. The CDR3 runs 14 residues. Germline V gene data show CDR1 as SGDLS and CDR2 as YYNGEE. The CDR3 DNA reads as TGTGCCAGCAGCATGAGCGGGAGGGCAGATACGCAGTATTTT. Amino acids: CASSMSGRADTQYF.

The chain recombines TRBV15 with TRBJ1-1; D is uncertain. Trimming stripped 1 base from V and 1 base from J, with 10 bases between. The CDR3 runs to 15 residues. The germline gives CDR1 LNHNV, CDR2 YYDKDF (reference sequence). The CDR3 sequence: CATSRGSNRNTEAFF. Written as DNA, the CDR3 is TGTGCCACCAGCAGAGGGAGTAACCGGAACACTGAAGCTTTCTTT.

The chain links TRBV15 to TRBJ1-3; 8 nucleotides match TRBD1. The germline V gene has CDR1 LNHNV and CDR2 YYDKDF (reference sequence). The CDR3 length is 17 residues. Germline trimming cut 1 base from V and 3 bases from J; bases unmatched to any gene: 8. Here the CDR3 reads CATSRGPQGAIGNTIYF. In DNA form, the CDR3 reads TGTGCCACCAGCAGAGGACCCCAGGGGGCAATTGGAAACACCATATATTTT.

In its sample, this clone was seen once. The rearrangement links TRBV19 to TRBJ2-7, with 9 bases fitting TRBD2. Germline V gene data show CDR1 as LNHDA and CDR2 as SQIVND (reference sequence). The CDR3 extends over 15 amino acids. V lost 3 bases to trimming and J lost 2 bases; unmatched junction nucleotides: 5. CDR3 residues: CASSILAGTPYEQYF. In DNA, the CDR3 is TGTGCCAGTAGTATTCTAGCGGGGACTCCCTACGAGCAGTACTTC.

By share, this clone ranks as medium-sized (0.01 to 0.1%). The J gene is TRBJ1-1, the V gene TRBV3-1 (or the pseudogene TRBV3-2); 7 bases match TRBD1. Germline trimming cut 8 bases from V and 4 bases from J; bases unmatched to any gene: 7. Germline V gene lookup returns CDR1 LGHDT and CDR2 YNNKEL (reference sequence). This CDR3 spans 13 amino acids. The CDR3 nucleotides are TGTGCCAGCGAGGGGGCGAGGAGCACTGAAGCTTTCTTT. This translates into CASEGARSTEAFF.

The gene calls are TRBV11-3 and TRBJ2-5, with TRBD1 as a possible D gene (6 bases). Trimming cost V 3 bases and J 2 bases, with 10 bases left between them. Germline-derived CDR1 and CDR2 are SGHNT and YENEEA. There are 14 residues in the CDR3. CDR3 nucleotide sequence: TGTGCCAGCAGCTTCGGGACACAGCAAGAGACCCAGTACTTC. Translation gives CASSFGTQQETQYF.

The chain joins TRBV5-8 to TRBJ2-5, with 8 bases identical to TRBD2. CDR3 size: 16 residues. V shed 5 bases and J 5 bases; nucleotides not matched to a gene: 14. Germline CDR1 reads SGHTS; CDR2 reads YDEGEE. The CDR3 DNA follows: TGTGCCAGCAGATGGTTGACGGGAGGGCCCCAGGAGACCCAGTACTTC. It encodes CASRWLTGGPQETQYF.

The J gene is TRBJ1-1, the V gene TRBV6-5, with 7 bases that match TRBD1. CDR3 length equals 14 residues. Trimming cost V 6 bases and J 9 bases; bases outside gene matches: 13. Germline V CDR1 and CDR2: MNHEY, SVGAGI. The CDR3 sequence: CASSSNLGTEQAFF. DNA of the CDR3: TGTGCCAGCAGCTCAAACCTCGGGACAGAGCAAGCTTTCTTT.

As DNA, the CDR3 is TGTGCCAGCAGCTTAGCGGGGGGCCCGAGTTACGAGCAGTACTTC. This sequence encodes CASSLAGGPSYEQYF. V is TRBV11-2 and J is TRBJ2-7; tentatively, D is TRBD2 (7 bases). Germline loops: CDR1 SGHAT, CDR2 FQNNGV. The CDR3 loop spans 15 amino acids. V was pared by 1 base and J by 4 bases, with 14 bases between.

The rearrangement uses TRBV5-1 and TRBJ2-1, with 7 bases that match TRBD2. Germline V gene sequence: CDR1 SGHRS, CDR2 YFSETQ. V dropped 0 bases and J dropped 3; count of bases not matched to a gene: 3. This CDR3 is 15 amino acids long. The DNA of the CDR3 is TGCGCCAGCAGCTTGGATGTAGCGGGCTACAATGAGCAGTTCTTC. Translating gives CASSLDVAGYNEQFF.

The chain joins TRBV28 to TRBJ2-6; possible D gene TRBD1, 6 bases. The CDR3 consists of 16 residues. The germline CDR1 and CDR2 sequences are MDHEN and SYDVKM. V shed 5 bases and J shed 2 bases, with 13 bases lying between them. The chain's CDR3 is CASSIQGPTGANVLTF. CDR3 DNA: TGTGCCAGCAGTATACAGGGTCCCACTGGGGCCAACGTCCTGACTTTC.

The chain recombines TRBV9 with TRBJ1-1; no clear D gene. Per germline, CDR1 SGDLS and CDR2 YYNGEE. This CDR3 has 13 amino acids. Deletions cut 3 bases from V and 1 base from J, with 7 bases between. The CDR3 reads CASSAQANTEAFF. Written as DNA, the CDR3 is TGTGCCAGCAGCGCCCAAGCGAACACTGAAGCTTTCTTT.

V gene TRBV7-8 combines with J gene TRBJ2-1; 11 bases are shared with TRBD2. The CDR3 length is 16 residues. Trimming took 3 bases from V and 8 from J; bases not matched to a gene: 9. In germline, CDR1 is SGHVS, CDR2 FQNEAQ. The CDR3 DNA follows: TGTGCCAGCAGCTTTCTACTAGCGGGAGTCAAAGATGAGCAGTTCTTC. This codes for CASSFLLAGVKDEQFF.

The chain recombines TRBV4-1 with TRBJ1-5, with D possibly TRBD1 on 5 matching bases. Deletions cut 0 bases from V and 2 bases from J, with 14 bases between. This CDR3 is 17 amino acids long. Germline values: CDR1 MGHRA, CDR2 YSYEKL. CDR3 sequence reads: CASSQDGQGLGNQPQHF. DNA of the CDR3: TGCGCCAGCAGCCAAGACGGTCAGGGATTGGGCAATCAGCCCCAGCATTTT.